The 13 T cell receptor beta chains below were found in one sample sequenced in a study of blood T cell repertoires in COVID-19. The data were produced by immunoSEQ multiplex PCR, yet TCRdb's version contains in-frame clones alone and is incomplete. The sample has 370,000 or so clones; roughly 86% are singletons. Sequencing input: PBMCs or T cells enriched from blood (not recorded which). The origin of the receptors is a man aged 25-45 years who had recovered from COVID-19.

CDR3 in amino acids: CATQDNSPLHF. DNA for the CDR3: TGTGCCACTCAGGATAATTCACCCCTCCACTTT. The chain is built from TRBV10-3 and TRBJ1-6; D is unresolved. The germline CDR1 and CDR2 sequences are ENHRY and SYGVKD. With 10 bases removed from V and 5 bases from J, the gap between germline ends came to 6 bases. CDR3 size: 11 residues.

This clone showed up just a few times. This rearrangement joins TRBV19 to TRBJ2-7, with TRBD1 matching 7 bases. Unmatched junction bases numbered 9, after V lost 6 bases and J lost 4 bases. Germline V gene lookup returns CDR1 LNHDA and CDR2 SQIVND (reference sequence). This CDR3 is 14 amino acids long. CDR3 nucleotide sequence: TGTGCCAGTAGCGTAGAGGGACAGATTTACGAGCAGTACTTC. As protein: CASSVEGQIYEQYF.

The chain recombines TRBV6-5 with TRBJ1-1; the D is unclear. Looked up from germline, CDR1 is MNHEY and CDR2 is SVGAGI. The V gene lost 6 bases and the J gene lost 0 bases, with 11 bases spanning the gap. CDR3 length equals 14 residues. The CDR3 sequence: CASSRGSLNTEAFF. The DNA of the CDR3 is TGTGCCAGCAGCCGAGGAAGTCTGAACACTGAAGCTTTCTTT.

About this clone: The junction shows a germline mismatch at one end, possibly a read error. V gene TRBV4-3 combines with J gene TRBJ2-3; 7 nucleotides agree with TRBD1. Germline V gene lookup returns CDR1 LGHNA and CDR2 YSLEER. This CDR3 has 16 amino acids. The CDR3 DNA is TGCGCCAGCAGCCAAGATGTAAACAGGGGCACGGATACGCAGTATTTT. This encodes CASSQDVNRGTDTQYF.

The chain couples TRBV30 to TRBJ2-7; 10 bases align to TRBD1. The length of the CDR3 is 14 residues. Trimming cost V 5 bases and J 6 bases; bases outside gene matches: 10. Germline values: CDR1 GTSNPN, CDR2 SVGIG (reference sequence). For the CDR3, the DNA is TGTGCCTGGGCCCTCGGGACAGGGGTGGCCGAGCAGTACTTC. Its translation: CAWALGTGVAEQYF.

This chain uses TRBV5-1 with TRBJ2-7; the match to TRBD1 covers 10 bases. CDR3 length: 14 residues. Germline CDR1 reads SGHRS; CDR2 reads YFSETQ. With 3 bases clipped from V and 5 bases from J, the junction kept 5 bases outside the gene matches. The CDR3 spells CASSSRDRGHEQYF. The DNA of the CDR3 is TGCGCCAGCAGCTCCCGGGACAGGGGCCACGAGCAGTACTTC.

This chain connects TRBV6-6 to TRBJ1-5; D is possibly TRBD1 (5 bases). Between the trimmed V and J ends, which lost 5 bases and 2 bases, there was a span of 13 bases. Germline V gene sequence: CDR1 MNHNY, CDR2 SVGAGI (reference sequence). CDR3 size: 15 residues. CDR3 in DNA: TGTGCCAGCAGTCCCCTGTGGGGCGGCAATCAGCCCCAGCATTTT. Translated: CASSPLWGGNQPQHF.

The CDR3 is CATIANSGGTTGNTIYF. The CDR3 bases are TGTGCCACCATCGCCAACAGCGGGGGGACAACTGGAAACACCATATATTTT. The chain is built from TRBV24-1 and TRBJ1-3; D may be TRBD1 (6 bases). The CDR3 covers 17 residues. V was trimmed by 8 bases and J by 2 bases, leaving 21 bases between them. Germline CDR1 and CDR2: KGHDR and SFDVKD.

This rearrangement joins TRBV5-1 to TRBJ1-6; D unclear. V lost 4 bases to trimming and J lost 2 bases, with 7 bases between them. CDR1 SGHRS and CDR2 YFSETQ come from the germline V gene. The length of the CDR3 is 14 residues. The CDR3 bases are TGCGCCAGCAGCGAGGGAACCTATAATTCACCCCTCCACTTT. Amino acid sequence: CASSEGTYNSPLHF.

This clone showed up just once. J is TRBJ1-3 and V is TRBV5-1; D perhaps matches TRBD1 (6 bases). CDR1 is SGHRS, CDR2 YFSETQ, per germline. The CDR3 has 14 residues. Trimming cost V 4 bases and J 1 base, with 9 bases left between them. The CDR3 spells CASSEGVSGNTIYF. CDR3 coding DNA: TGCGCCAGCAGCGAGGGGGTGTCTGGAAACACCATATATTTT.

The chain recombines TRBV5-4 with TRBJ2-7; 8 bases line up with TRBD2. From germline, CDR1 is SGHNT and CDR2 YYREEE (reference sequence). The trim removed 2 bases at V and 5 bases at J, leaving 3 bases unmatched. The CDR3 sequence is 13 residues long. The CDR3, as DNA: TGTGCCAGCAGCTTTTCGGGAGGGGACGAGCAGTACTTC. It specifies CASSFSGGDEQYF.

This clone was found once. The V call is TRBV9, the J call TRBJ1-6; D is possibly TRBD1 (5 bases). The CDR3 is 15 residues long. The germline V and J ends were trimmed by 0 bases and 9 bases, with 13 bases remaining between them. Germline V gene sequence: CDR1 SGDLS, CDR2 YYNGEE. The CDR3 coding sequence is TGTGCCAGCAGCGTAGATCCAGGGTTGGGTTCACCCCTCCACTTT. This gives the protein CASSVDPGLGSPLHF.

Points on this clone: The sample carries other DNA sequences with the same CDR3. V usage is TRBV30 and J usage is TRBJ1-5; a weak D match, TRBD1 (6 bases). Germline V gene data show CDR1 as GTSNPN and CDR2 as SVGIG (reference sequence). This CDR3 is built from 13 residues. The V end lost 3 bases, the J end lost 4 bases, and 10 bases lay between the germline ends. The CDR3, as DNA: TGTGCCTGGAGCCTGCAGGGGAATCAGCCCCAGCATTTT. It translates to CAWSLQGNQPQHF.